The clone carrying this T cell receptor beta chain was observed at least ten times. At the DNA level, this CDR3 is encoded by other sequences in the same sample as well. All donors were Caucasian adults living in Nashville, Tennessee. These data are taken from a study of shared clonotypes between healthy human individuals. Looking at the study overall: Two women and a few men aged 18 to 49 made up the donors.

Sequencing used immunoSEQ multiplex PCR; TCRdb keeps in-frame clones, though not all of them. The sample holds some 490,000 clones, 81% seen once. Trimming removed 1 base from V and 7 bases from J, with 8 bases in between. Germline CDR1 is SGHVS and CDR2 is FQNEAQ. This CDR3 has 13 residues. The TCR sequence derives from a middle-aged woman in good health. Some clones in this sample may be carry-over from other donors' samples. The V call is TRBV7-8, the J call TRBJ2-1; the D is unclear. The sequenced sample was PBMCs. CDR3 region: CASSLVLGNEQFF. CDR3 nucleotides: TGTGCCAGCAGCTTAGTGTTGGGGAATGAGCAGTTCTTC.